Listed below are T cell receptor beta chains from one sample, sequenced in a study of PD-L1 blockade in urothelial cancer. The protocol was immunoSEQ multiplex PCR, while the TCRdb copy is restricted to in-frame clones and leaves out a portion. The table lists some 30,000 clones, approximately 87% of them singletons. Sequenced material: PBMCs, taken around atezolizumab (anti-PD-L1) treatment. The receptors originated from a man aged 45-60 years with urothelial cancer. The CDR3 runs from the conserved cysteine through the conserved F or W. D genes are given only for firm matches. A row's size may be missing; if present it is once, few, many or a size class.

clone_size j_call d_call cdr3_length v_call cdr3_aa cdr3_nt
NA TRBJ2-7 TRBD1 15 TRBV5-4 CASSLGQGWPDEQYF TGTGCCAGCAGCCTAGGACAGGGATGGCCTGACGAGCAGTACTTC
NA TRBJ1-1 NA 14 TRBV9 CASSVEIVNTEAFF TGTGCCAGCAGCGTAGAGATAGTAAACACTGAAGCTTTCTTT
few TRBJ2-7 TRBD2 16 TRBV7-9 CASSSTSGGLIYEQYF TGTGCCAGCAGCTCTACTAGCGGGGGGCTTATCTACGAGCAGTACTTC
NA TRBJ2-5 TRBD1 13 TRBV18 CASSPGTGGSQYF TGTGCCAGCTCACCCGGGACAGGGGGGTCCCAGTACTTC
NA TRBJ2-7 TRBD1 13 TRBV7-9 CASGGQGALEQYF TGTGCCAGCGGCGGACAGGGGGCCCTAGAGCAGTACTTC
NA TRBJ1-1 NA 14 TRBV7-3 CASSPHVMNTEAFF TGTGCCAGCAGCCCCCATGTCATGAACACTGAAGCTTTCTTT
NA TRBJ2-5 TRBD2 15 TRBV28 CASSSLAGYGETQYF TGTGCCAGCAGTTCCTTAGCGGGGTATGGGGAGACCCAGTACTTC
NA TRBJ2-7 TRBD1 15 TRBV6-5 CASSPPGQGIREQYF TGTGCCAGCAGTCCACCGGGACAGGGGATTCGGGAGCAGTACTTC
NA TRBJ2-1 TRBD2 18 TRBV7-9 CASSLPPRLAGRKNEQFF TGTGCCAGCAGCTTACCCCCCAGGCTAGCGGGAAGAAAGAATGAGCAGTTCTTC
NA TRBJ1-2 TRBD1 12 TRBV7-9 CASRDDREGYTF TGTGCCAGCAGGGACGACAGGGAAGGCTACACCTTC
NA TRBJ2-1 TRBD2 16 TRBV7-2 CASSSLTSGRNNEQFF TGTGCCAGCAGCTCGCTAACTAGCGGGAGAAACAATGAGCAGTTCTTC
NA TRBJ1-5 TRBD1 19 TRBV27 CASSPSPGTGGRWAQPQHF TGTGCCAGCAGTCCCAGCCCAGGGACAGGGGGGCGGTGGGCTCAGCCCCAGCATTTT
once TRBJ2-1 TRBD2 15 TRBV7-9 CASSLALAGRDEQFF TGTGCCAGCAGCTTAGCACTAGCGGGACGGGATGAGCAGTTCTTC
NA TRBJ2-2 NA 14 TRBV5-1 CASSLVPGTGELFF TGCGCCAGCAGCTTGGTACCAGGCACCGGGGAGCTGTTTTTT
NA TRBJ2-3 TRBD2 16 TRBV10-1 CASSSGLAGTTDTQYF TGCGCCAGCAGTTCGGGACTAGCGGGCACCACAGATACGCAGTATTTT
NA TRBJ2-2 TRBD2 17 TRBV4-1 CASRLRLAGLNTGELFF TGCGCCAGCAGGCTACGTCTAGCGGGGCTGAACACCGGGGAGCTGTTTTTT
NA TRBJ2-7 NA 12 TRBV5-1 CASSLVEYEQYF TGCGCCAGCAGCTTGGTCGAGTACGAGCAGTACTTC
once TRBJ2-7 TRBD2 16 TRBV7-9 CASSLAEGSSGYEQYF TGTGCCAGCAGCTTAGCCGAGGGATCTAGCGGCTACGAGCAGTACTTC
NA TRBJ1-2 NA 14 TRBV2 CASKRMDTDYGYTF TGTGCCAGCAAAAGAATGGACACCGACTATGGCTACACCTTC
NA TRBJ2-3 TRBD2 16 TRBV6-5 CASSYSRTSLGDTQYF TGTGCCAGCAGTTACTCACGGACTAGCTTAGGGGATACGCAGTATTTT
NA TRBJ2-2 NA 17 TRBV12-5 CASGLVLGRMNTGELFF TGTGCTAGTGGTTTGGTACTAGGAAGGATGAACACCGGGGAGCTGTTTTTT
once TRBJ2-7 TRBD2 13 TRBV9 CASSVGTSYEQYF TGTGCCAGCAGCGTAGGGACTAGCTACGAGCAGTACTTC
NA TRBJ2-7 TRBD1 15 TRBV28 CASRLQGAVTYEQYF TGTGCCAGCAGGTTACAGGGGGCGGTGACCTACGAGCAGTACTTC
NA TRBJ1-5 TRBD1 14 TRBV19 CASIATGVGQPQHF TGTGCCAGTATCGCGACAGGGGTAGGTCAGCCCCAGCATTTT
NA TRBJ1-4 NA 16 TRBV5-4 CASSSDLGLGNEKLFF TGTGCCAGCAGCTCGGACCTGGGGCTAGGTAATGAAAAACTGTTTTTT
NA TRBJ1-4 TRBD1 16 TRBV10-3 CAISEEPGQGGGKLFF TGTGCCATCAGTGAAGAACCGGGACAGGGAGGGGGAAAACTGTTTTTT
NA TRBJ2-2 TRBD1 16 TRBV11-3 CASSSAGTGGTGELFF TGTGCCAGCAGCTCGGCCGGGACAGGGGGCACCGGGGAGCTGTTTTTT
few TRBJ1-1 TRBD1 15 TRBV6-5 CASSNTGDMNTEAFF TGTGCCAGCAGTAATACAGGGGATATGAACACTGAAGCTTTCTTT
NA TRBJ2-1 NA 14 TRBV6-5 CASSYEGSSNEQFF TGTGCCAGCAGTTACGAGGGATCCTCAAATGAGCAGTTCTTC
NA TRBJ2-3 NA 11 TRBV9 CASSVQDTQYF TGTGCCAGCAGCGTCCAAGATACGCAGTATTTT
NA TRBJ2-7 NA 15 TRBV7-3 CASSPSAGRGYEQYF TGTGCCAGCAGCCCTTCTGCGGGCAGGGGCTACGAGCAGTACTTC
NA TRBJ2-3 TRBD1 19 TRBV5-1 CASSSPRDRGLLGSDTQYF TGCGCCAGCAGCTCGCCCCGGGACAGGGGTCTCTTAGGTTCAGATACGCAGTATTTT
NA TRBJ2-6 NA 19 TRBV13 CASSLGRRGGAYGANVLTF TGTGCCAGCAGCTTAGGCCGTCGAGGGGGGGCCTATGGAGCCAACGTCCTGACTTTC
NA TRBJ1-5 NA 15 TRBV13 CASSLNQGVNQPQHF TGTGCCAGCAGCTTAAACCAGGGCGTCAATCAGCCCCAGCATTTT
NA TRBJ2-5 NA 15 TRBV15 CATSRDLILQETQYF TGTGCCACCAGCAGAGATTTAATATTACAAGAGACCCAGTACTTC
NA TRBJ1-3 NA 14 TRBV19 CASSDRWPGNTIYF TGTGCCAGTAGTGACAGGTGGCCTGGAAACACCATATATTTT
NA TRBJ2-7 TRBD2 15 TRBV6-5 CASSYAGLPPYEQYF TGTGCCAGCAGTTATGCGGGACTACCCCCCTACGAGCAGTACTTC
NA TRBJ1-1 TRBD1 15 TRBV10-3 CAISESGTANTEAFF TGTGCCATCAGTGAGTCGGGGACAGCGAACACTGAAGCTTTCTTT
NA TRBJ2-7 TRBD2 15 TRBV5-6 CASTLGVAGGYEQYF TGTGCCAGCACCCTAGGGGTAGCGGGAGGTTACGAGCAGTACTTC